The text below deals with one T cell receptor beta chain. The antigen is unknown. The data were taken from a study of beta chain features in type 1 diabetes. As for the study in general: Investigators examined roughly 99,000,000 sorted cells across all samples. Study-level findings and limits: A possible short-template PCR bias applies equally to patients and controls. TCRB rearrangement may or may not be influenced by HLA type; here this remained unresolved.

Expressed TCRB transcripts were sequenced after all isolated RNA was converted to cDNA. Libraries were prepared by immunoSEQ multiplex PCR; TCRdb keeps only in-frame clonotypes and omits some of them. The profile shows about 330,000 clones, approximately 11% of them singletons. The authors took one heparinised blood draw, averaging roughly 120 mL, from each donor. The V gene's germline CDR1 is SGHDN and CDR2 FVKESK. This CDR3 has 13 amino acids. Trimming at V came to 4 bases and at J to 10 bases, leaving 7 bases not matched to a gene. The TCR originated in a woman between 25 and 40 years old in good health. The chain has TRBV14 and TRBJ2-1, with 7 positions matching TRBD2. The specimen was naive CD4+ T cells from blood. CDR3 region: CASSPRLAGEQFF. DNA for the CDR3: TGTGCCAGCAGCCCCAGACTAGCTGGGGAGCAGTTCTTC.